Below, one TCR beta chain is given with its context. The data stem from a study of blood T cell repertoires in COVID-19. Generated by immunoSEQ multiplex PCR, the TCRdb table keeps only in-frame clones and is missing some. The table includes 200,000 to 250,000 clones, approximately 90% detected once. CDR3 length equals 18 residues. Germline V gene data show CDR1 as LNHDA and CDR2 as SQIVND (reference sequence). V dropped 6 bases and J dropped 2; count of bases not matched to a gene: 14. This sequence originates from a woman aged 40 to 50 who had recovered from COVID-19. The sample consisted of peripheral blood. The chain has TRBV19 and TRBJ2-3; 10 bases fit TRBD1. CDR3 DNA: TGTGCCAGTAGCGGCGGGACAGGGGCCGTGAGGGCCACAGATACGCAGTATTTT. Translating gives CASSGGTGAVRATDTQYF.